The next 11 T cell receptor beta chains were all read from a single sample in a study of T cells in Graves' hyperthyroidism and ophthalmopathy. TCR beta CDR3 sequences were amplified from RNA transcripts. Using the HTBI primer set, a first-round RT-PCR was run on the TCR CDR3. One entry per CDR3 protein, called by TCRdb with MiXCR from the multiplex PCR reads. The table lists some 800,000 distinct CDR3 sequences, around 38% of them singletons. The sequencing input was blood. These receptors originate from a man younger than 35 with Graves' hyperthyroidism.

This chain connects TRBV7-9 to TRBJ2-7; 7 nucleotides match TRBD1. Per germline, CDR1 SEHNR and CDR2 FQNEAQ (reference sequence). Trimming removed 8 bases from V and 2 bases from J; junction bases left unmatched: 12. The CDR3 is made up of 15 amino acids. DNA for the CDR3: TGTGCCAGCTCCCCCGACAGGGACCTAACCTACGAGCAGTACTTC. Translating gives CASSPDRDLTYEQYF. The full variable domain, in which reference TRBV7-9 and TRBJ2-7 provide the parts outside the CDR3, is DTGVSQNPRHKITKRGQNVTFRCDPISEHNRLYWYRQTLGQGPEFLTYFQNEAQLEKSRLLSDRFSAERPKGSFSTLEIQRTEQGDSAMYLCASSPDRDLTYEQYFGPGTRLTVT.

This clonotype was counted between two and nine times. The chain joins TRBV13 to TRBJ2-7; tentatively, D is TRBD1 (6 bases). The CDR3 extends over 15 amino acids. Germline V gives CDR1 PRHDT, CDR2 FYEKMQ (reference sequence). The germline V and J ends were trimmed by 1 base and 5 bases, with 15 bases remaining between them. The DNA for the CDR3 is TGTGCCAGCAGCTTAGAAGTTACAGGGAAGGACGAGCAGTACTTC. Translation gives CASSLEVTGKDEQYF.

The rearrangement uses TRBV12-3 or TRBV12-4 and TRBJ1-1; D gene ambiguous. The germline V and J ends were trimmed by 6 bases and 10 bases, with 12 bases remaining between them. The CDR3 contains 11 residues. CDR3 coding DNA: TGTGCCAGCAGCCCCCCAGGACGAGCTTTCTTT. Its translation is CASSPPGRAFF.

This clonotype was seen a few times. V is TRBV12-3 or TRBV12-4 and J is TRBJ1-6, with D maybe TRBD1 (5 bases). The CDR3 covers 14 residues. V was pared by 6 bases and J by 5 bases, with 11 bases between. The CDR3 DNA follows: TGTGCCAGCAGCTCGGGACGGAATAATTCACCCCTCCACTTT. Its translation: CASSSGRNNSPLHF.

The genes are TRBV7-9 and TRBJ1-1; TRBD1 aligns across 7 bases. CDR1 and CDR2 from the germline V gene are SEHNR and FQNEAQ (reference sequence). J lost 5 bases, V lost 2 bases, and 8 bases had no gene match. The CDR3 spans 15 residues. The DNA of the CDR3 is TGTGCCAGCAGCTTAAAAGGTAGGGGGCCAACTGAAGCTTTCTTT. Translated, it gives CASSLKGRGPTEAFF.

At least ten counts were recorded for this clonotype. The DNA of the CDR3 is TGCAGTGCCCCGACATGGAACACTGAAGCTTTCTTT. It translates to CSAPTWNTEAFF. The J gene is TRBJ1-1, the V gene TRBV20-1; D is uncertain. V gave up 6 bases and J gave up 1 base, with 9 bases separating them. The CDR3 runs 12 residues. Per germline, CDR1 DFQATT and CDR2 SNEGSKA (reference sequence).

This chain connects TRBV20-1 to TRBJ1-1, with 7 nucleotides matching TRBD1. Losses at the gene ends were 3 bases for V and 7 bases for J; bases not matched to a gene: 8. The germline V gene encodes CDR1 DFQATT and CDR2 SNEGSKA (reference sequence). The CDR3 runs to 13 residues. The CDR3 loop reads CSARDRDSIEAFF. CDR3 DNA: TGCAGTGCTAGGGACCGGGACAGTATTGAAGCTTTCTTT.

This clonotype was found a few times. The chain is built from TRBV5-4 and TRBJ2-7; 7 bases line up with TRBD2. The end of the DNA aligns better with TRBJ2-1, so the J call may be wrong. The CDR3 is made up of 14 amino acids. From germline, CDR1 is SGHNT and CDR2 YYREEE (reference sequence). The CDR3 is CASSPTRLATEQFF. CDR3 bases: TGTGCCAGCAGCCCTACCAGACTAGCCACGGAGCAGTTCTTC.

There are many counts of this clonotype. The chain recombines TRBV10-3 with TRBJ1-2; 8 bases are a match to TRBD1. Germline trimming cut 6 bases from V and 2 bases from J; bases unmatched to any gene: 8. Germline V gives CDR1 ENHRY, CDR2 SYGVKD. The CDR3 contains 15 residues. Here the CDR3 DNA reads TGTGCCATCAGCTACGGACAGGGTAGGAACTATGGCTACACCTTC. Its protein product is CAISYGQGRNYGYTF.

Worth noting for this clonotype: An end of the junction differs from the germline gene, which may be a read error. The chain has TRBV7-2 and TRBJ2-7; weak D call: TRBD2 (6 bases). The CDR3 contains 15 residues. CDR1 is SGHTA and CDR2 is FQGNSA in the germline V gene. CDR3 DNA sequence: TGCGCCAGCAGCCAAGATTTGCGGGGTCCCTACGAGCAGTACTTC. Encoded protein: CASSQDLRGPYEQYF.

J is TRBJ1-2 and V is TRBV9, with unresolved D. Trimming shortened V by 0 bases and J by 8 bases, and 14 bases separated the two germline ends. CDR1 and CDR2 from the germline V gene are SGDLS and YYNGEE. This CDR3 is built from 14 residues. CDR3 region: CASSVGPGGFGYTF. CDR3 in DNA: TGTGCCAGCAGCGTAGGGCCGGGAGGTTTCGGCTACACCTTC.